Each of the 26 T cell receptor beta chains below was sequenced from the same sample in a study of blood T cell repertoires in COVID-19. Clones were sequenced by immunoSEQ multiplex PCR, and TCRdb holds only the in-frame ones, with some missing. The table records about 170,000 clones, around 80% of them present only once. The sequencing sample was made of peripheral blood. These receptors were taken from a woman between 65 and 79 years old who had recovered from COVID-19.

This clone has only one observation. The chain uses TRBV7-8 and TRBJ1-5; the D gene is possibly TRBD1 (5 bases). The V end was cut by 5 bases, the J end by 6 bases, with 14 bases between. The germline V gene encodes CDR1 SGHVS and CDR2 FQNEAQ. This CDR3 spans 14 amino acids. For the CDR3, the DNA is TGTGCCAGCAGCCCAGGGTCCTGGGGTCAGCCCCAGCATTTT. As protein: CASSPGSWGQPQHF. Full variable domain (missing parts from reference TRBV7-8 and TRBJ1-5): GAGVSQSPRYKVAKRGQDVALRCDPISGHVSLFWYQQALGQGPEFLTYFQNEAQLDKSGLPSDRFFAERPEGSVSTLKIQRTQQEDSAVYLCASSPGSWGQPQHFGDGTRLSIL.

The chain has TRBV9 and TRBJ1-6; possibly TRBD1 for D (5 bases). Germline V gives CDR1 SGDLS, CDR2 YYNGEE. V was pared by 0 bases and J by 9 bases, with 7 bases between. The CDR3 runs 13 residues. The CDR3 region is CASSVGGGSPLHF. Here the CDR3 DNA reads TGTGCCAGCAGCGTAGGGGGGGGTTCACCCCTCCACTTT. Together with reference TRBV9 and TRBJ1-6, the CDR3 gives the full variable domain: DSGVTQTPKHLITATGQRVTLRCSPRSGDLSVYWYQQSLDQGLQFLIQYYNGEERAKGNILERFSAQQFPDLHSELNLSSLELGDSALYFCASSVGGGSPLHFGNGTRLTVT.

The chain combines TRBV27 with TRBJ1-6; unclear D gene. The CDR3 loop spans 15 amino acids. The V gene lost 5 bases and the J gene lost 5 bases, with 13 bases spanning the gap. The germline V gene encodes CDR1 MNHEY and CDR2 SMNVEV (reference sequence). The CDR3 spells CASSPLRRDNSPLHF. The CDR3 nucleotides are TGTGCCAGCAGTCCCCTCCGGAGGGATAATTCACCCCTCCACTTT.

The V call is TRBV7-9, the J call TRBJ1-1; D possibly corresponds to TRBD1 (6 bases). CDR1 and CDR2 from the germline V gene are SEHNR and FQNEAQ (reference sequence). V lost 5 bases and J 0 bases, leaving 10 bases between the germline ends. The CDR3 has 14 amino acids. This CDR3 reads CASSEQGLNTEAFF. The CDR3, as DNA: TGTGCCAGCAGCGAACAGGGTTTGAACACTGAAGCTTTCTTT.

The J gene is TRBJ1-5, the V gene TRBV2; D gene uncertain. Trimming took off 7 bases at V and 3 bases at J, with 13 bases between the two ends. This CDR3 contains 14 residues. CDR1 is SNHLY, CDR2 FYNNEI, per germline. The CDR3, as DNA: TGTGCCAGCACCTACCTGACAACCAATCAGCCCCAGCATTTT. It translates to CASTYLTTNQPQHF.

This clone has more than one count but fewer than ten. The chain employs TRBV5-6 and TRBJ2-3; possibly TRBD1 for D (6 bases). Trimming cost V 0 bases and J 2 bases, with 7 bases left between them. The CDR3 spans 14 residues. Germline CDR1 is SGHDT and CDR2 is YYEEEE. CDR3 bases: TGTGCCAGCAGCTTGGGGGGGCACACAGATACGCAGTATTTT. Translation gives CASSLGGHTDTQYF.

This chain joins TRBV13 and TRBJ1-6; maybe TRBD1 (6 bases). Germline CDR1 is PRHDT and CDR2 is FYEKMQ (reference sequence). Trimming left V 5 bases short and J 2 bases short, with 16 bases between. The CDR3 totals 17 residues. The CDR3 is CASSPWGGGAYNSPLHF. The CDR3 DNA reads TGTGCCAGCAGCCCCTGGGGAGGGGGGGCCTATAATTCACCCCTCCACTTT.

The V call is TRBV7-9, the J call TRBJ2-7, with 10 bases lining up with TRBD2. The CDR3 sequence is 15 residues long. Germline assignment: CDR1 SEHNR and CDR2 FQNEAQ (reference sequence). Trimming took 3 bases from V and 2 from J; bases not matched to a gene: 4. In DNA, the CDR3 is TGTGCCAGCAGCTTGGGGACTAGCGCGCCCTACGAGCAGTACTTC. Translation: CASSLGTSAPYEQYF.

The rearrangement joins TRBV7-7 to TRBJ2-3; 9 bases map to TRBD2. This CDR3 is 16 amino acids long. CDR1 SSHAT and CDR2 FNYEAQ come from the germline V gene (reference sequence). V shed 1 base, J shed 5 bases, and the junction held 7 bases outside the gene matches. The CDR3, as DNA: TGTGCCAGCAGCTTAGTGGCTAGCGGGATTGGAGATACGCAGTATTTT. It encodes CASSLVASGIGDTQYF. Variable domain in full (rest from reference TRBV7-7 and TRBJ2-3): GAGVSQSPRYKVTKRGQDVTLRCDPISSHATLYWYQQALGQGPEFLTYFNYEAQPDKSGLPSDRFSAERPEGSISTLTIQRTEQRDSAMYRCASSLVASGIGDTQYFGPGTRLTVL.

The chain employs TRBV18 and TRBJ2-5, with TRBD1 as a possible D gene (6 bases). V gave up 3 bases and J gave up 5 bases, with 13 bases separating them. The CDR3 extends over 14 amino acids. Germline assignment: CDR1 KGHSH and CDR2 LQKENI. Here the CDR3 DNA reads TGTGCCAGCTCACCCCGGACAGAGGGTGAGACCCAGTACTTC. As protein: CASSPRTEGETQYF.

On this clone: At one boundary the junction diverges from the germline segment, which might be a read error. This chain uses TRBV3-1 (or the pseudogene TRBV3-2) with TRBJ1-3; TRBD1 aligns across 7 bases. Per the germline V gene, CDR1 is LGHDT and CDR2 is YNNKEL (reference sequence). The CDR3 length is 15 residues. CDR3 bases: TGTACCAGCAGCCAGGGAGACAGGGCTGGAAACACCATATATTTT. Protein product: CTSSQGDRAGNTIYF.

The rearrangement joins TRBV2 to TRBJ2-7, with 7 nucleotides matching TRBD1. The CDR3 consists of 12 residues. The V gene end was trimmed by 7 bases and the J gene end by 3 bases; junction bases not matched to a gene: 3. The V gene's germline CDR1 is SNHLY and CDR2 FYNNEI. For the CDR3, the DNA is TGTGCCAGCACAGGGGGTGGCTACGAGCAGTACTTC. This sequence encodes CASTGGGYEQYF.

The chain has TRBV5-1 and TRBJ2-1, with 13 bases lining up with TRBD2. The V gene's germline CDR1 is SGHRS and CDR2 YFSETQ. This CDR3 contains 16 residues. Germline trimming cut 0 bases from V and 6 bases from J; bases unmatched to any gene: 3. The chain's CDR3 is CASSLEGTSGANEQFF. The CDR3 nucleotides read TGCGCCAGCAGCTTGGAGGGGACTAGCGGGGCCAATGAGCAGTTCTTC.

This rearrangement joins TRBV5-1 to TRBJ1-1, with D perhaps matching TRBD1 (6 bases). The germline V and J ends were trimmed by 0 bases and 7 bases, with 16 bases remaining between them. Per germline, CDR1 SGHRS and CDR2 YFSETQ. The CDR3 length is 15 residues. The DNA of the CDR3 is TGCGCCAGCAGCTTGGCGGAAGGGGGAAGGGGTGAAGCTTTCTTT. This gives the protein CASSLAEGGRGEAFF.

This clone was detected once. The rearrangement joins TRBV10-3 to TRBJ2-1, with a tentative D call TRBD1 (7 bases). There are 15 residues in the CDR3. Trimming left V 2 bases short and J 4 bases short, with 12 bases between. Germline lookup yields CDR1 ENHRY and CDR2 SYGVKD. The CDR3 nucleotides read TGTGCCATCAGTGAGGGGCAGGGGGGATACAATGAGCAGTTCTTC. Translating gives CAISEGQGGYNEQFF.

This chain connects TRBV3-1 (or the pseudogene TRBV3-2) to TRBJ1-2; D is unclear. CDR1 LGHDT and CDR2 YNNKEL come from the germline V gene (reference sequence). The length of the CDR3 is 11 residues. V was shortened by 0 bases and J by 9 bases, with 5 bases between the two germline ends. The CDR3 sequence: CASSQDLSYTF. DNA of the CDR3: TGTGCCAGCAGCCAAGATCTTAGCTACACCTTC.

CDR3 residues: CASSSSEEKAFF. CDR3 coding DNA: TGTGCCAGCAGTTCCTCGGAGGAAAAAGCTTTCTTT. The rearrangement links TRBV28 to TRBJ1-1; D remains unclear. CDR3 length: 12 amino acids. Trimming stripped 4 bases from V and 9 bases from J, with 12 bases between. Germline CDR1 is MDHEN and CDR2 is SYDVKM.

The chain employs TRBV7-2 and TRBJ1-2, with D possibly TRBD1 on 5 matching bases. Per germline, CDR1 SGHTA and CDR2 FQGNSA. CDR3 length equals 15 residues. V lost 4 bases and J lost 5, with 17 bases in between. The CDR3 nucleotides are TGTGCCAGCAGCTCCAATACCCCTGGGGCATATGGCTACACCTTC. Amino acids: CASSSNTPGAYGYTF.

The CDR3, as DNA: TGTGCCAGCAGCTTGGCCTGGGCGCGGGACGAGCAGTACTTC. This translates into CASSLAWARDEQYF. The V call is TRBV5-5, the J call TRBJ2-7, with D possibly being TRBD2 (5 bases). Per germline, CDR1 SGHKS and CDR2 YYEKEE (reference sequence). V gave up 0 bases and J gave up 5 bases, with 12 bases separating them. There are 14 residues in the CDR3.

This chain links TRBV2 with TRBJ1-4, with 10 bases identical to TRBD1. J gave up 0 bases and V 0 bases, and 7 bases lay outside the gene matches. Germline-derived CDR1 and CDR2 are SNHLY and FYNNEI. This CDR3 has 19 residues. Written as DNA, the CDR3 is TGTGCCAGCAGTGAAGCCCCGGGACAGGGGCAAGCAACTAATGAAAAACTGTTTTTT. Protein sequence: CASSEAPGQGQATNEKLFF.

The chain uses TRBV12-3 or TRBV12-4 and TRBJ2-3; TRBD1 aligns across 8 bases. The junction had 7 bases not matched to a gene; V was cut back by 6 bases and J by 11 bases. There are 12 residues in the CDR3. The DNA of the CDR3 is TGTGCCAGCAGGAACACCGGGACAGGGCAGTATTTT. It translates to CASRNTGTGQYF.

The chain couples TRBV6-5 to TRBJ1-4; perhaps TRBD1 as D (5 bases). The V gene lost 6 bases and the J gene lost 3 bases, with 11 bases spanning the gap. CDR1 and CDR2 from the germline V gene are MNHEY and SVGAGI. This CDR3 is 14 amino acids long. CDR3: CASSLDRPNEKLFF. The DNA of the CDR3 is TGTGCCAGCAGCTTAGACAGACCTAATGAAAAACTGTTTTTT.

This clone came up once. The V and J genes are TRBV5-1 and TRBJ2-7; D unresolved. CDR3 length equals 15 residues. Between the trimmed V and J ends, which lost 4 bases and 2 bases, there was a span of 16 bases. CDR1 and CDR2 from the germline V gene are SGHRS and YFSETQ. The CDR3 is CASSHQVLRTYEQYF. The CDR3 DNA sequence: TGCGCCAGCAGCCACCAGGTTCTCAGGACCTACGAGCAGTACTTC.

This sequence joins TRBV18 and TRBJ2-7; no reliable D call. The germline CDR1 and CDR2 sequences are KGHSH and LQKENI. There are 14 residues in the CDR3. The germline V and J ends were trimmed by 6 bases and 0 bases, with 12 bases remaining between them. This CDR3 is CASSMTSSSYEQYF. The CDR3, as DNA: TGTGCCAGCTCTATGACATCGAGCTCCTACGAGCAGTACTTC.

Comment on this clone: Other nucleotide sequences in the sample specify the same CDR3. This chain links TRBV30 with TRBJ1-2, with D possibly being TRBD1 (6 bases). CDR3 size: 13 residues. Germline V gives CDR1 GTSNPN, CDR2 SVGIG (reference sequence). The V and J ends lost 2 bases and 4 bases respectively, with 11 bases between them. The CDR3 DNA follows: TGTGCCTGGAGTCCCGGACAGCCCTATGGCTACACCTTC. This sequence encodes CAWSPGQPYGYTF.

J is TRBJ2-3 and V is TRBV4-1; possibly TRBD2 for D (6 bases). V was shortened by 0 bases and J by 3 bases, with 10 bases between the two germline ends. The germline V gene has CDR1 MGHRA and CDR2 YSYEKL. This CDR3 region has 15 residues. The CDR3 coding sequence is TGCGCCAGCAGCCAAGATTGGGGGGAGACAGATACGCAGTATTTT. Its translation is CASSQDWGETDTQYF.